Listed below are T cell receptor beta chains from one sample, sequenced in a study of T-cell reconstitution after alpha-beta-depleted transplantation in children. From the PCR reads, TCRdb called clonotypes with MiXCR, one entry per CDR3 protein. The sample contains about 980,000 distinct CDR3 sequences, under 30% of which appear only once. The sample here was PBMCs, mostly from graft donor cells, taken 360 days after TCRalphabeta/CD19-depleted stem cell transplant. The receptors originated from a boy under two years old who had a stem cell transplant for SCID, so the T cells may come from the graft donor. Both conserved end residues are part of each CDR3. The D gene is left open where the match is weak. Some rows have no size entry. The others give once, few or many, or a class for an expanded clone.

cdr3_length,j_call,d_call,v_call,clone_size,cdr3_nt,cdr3_aa
14,TRBJ1-5,.,TRBV20-1,.,TGCAGTGCTAGTCCGGGGGCCGAATATCAGCCCCAGCATTTT,CSASPGAEYQPQHF
16,TRBJ2-1,.,TRBV5-1,many,TGCGCCAGCAGCCCCCGGGGGACAGATGTCTACAATGAGCAGTTCTTC,CASSPRGTDVYNEQFF
14,TRBJ2-7,.,TRBV24-1,.,TGTGCCACCAGTGCGGGGCACCCTCCCTCCGAGCAGTACTTC,CATSAGHPPSEQYF
14,TRBJ2-5,.,TRBV27,few,TGTGCCAGCAGTCAACAGGGACTTCAAGAGACCCAGTACTTC,CASSQQGLQETQYF
16,TRBJ2-1,TRBD2,TRBV2,few,TGTGCCAGCAGTGGTGCGAGACTAGCATCCTACAATGAGCAGTTCTTC,CASSGARLASYNEQFF
14,TRBJ2-7,.,TRBV20-1,few,TGCAGTGCTAGGAGTGGGGGGCTTCCCTACGAGCAGTACTTC,CSARSGGLPYEQYF
15,TRBJ1-1,.,TRBV12-5,few,TGTGCTAGTGGTTTGGTAGTGGGGCGGGACACTGAAGCTTTCTTT,CASGLVVGRDTEAFF
14,TRBJ1-5,.,TRBV5-1,.,TGCGCCAGCAGCCCGTGGGGGGGCGATCAGCCCCAGCATTTT,CASSPWGGDQPQHF
14,TRBJ2-3,.,TRBV9,once,TGTGCCAGCTCCTGGGGGCGTGTCGCAGATACGCAGTATTTT,CASSWGRVADTQYF
16,TRBJ2-1,.,TRBV10-1,.,TGCGCCAGCAGTCCTAGGACACCAAGCTCCTACAATGAGCAGTTCTTC,CASSPRTPSSYNEQFF
13,TRBJ1-1,.,TRBV10-3,.,TGTGCCATCAGTGTTGCAGGGAACACTGAAGCTTTCTTT,CAISVAGNTEAFF
14,TRBJ2-2,.,TRBV7-9,.,TGTGCCAGCAGCTTGGGGGCATCGACCGGGGAGCTGTTTTTT,CASSLGASTGELFF
15,TRBJ2-3,.,TRBV7-2,many,TGTGCCAGCAGCTTGTCTAGGGCCGAAACAGATACGCAGTATTTT,CASSLSRAETDTQYF
14,TRBJ2-1,TRBD2,TRBV10-3,few,TGTGCCTCGGGGGGGAGGAAGCCTTATAATGAGCAGTTCTTC,CASGGRKPYNEQFF
16,TRBJ2-2,.,TRBV27,.,TGTGCCAGCAGTTTATTTCTTGGCGACAGAACCGGGGAGCTGTTTTTT,CASSLFLGDRTGELFF
16,TRBJ2-7,.,TRBV5-1,few,TGCGCCAGCAGCTTGGATTTCGGACAGCCTTTCTACGAGCAGTACTTC,CASSLDFGQPFYEQYF
16,TRBJ2-1,.,TRBV4-2,few,TGTGCCAGCAGCCAAGGGTTTCAGGACCTCCACAATGAGCAGTTCTTC,CASSQGFQDLHNEQFF
18,TRBJ2-1,TRBD2,TRBV20-1,.,TGCAGTGCTAGACCACTAGCCACCAGCGGGGATTCCTGCAATGAGCAGTTCTTC,CSARPLATSGDSCNEQFF
15,TRBJ2-6,.,TRBV27,.,TGTGCCAGCAGTGTCTACAGGGCTGGGGCCAACGTCCTGACTTTC,CASSVYRAGANVLTF
15,TRBJ2-7,.,TRBV9,.,TGTGCCAGCAGCCCCAACCCACAAGGGGGGTACGAGCAGTACTTC,CASSPNPQGGYEQYF
16,TRBJ2-5,TRBD2,TRBV7-2,.,TGTGCCAGCAGCCGACTAGCGGGGAGCCGTCAAGAGACCCAGTACTTC,CASSRLAGSRQETQYF
15,TRBJ2-1,TRBD2,TRBV15,.,TGTGCCACCAGCCCGCGAGCGGGGGCCTACAATGAGCAGTTCTTC,CATSPRAGAYNEQFF
14,TRBJ2-7,.,TRBV7-2,.,TGTGCCAGCAGCCCGAGTTACATGGCCAACGGGCAGTACTTC,CASSPSYMANGQYF
15,TRBJ1-1,TRBD1,TRBV15,few,TGTGCCACCAGCAGATCTCCGGGACAGGCCACTGAAGCTTTCTTT,CATSRSPGQATEAFF
15,TRBJ2-1,.,TRBV5-1,.,TGCGCCAGCTACTCTCAGGTCGCCCTGATCAATGAGCAGTTCTTC,CASYSQVALINEQFF
13,TRBJ1-1,.,TRBV7-2,few,TGTGCCAGCAGCCGCCCCATGAACACTGAAGCTTTCTTT,CASSRPMNTEAFF
16,TRBJ2-1,TRBD1,TRBV7-8,few,TGTGCCAGCAGCTCCGGGACAGCGAGCTCCTACAATGAGCAGTTCTTC,CASSSGTASSYNEQFF
15,TRBJ1-1,TRBD1,TRBV5-1,.,TGCGCCAGCAGCCGGGACAGGGGAGTCAACACTGAAGCTTTCTTT,CASSRDRGVNTEAFF
13,TRBJ2-7,TRBD1,TRBV11-2,.,TGTGCCAGCAGCTTCAGGGGGACGGACGAGCAGTACTTC,CASSFRGTDEQYF